This T cell receptor beta chain was identified in a study of cytomegalovirus exposure and HLA in healthy donors (dated by TCRdb to about 2017). Regarding the research as a whole: An earlier analysis of approximately 640 of the donors reported more than 250 Gb of sequence data and some 120 million unique TCR beta sequences from about 179 million T cells. Rather than drawing on any new phenotypic data, the later analysis identified candidate immune exposures from TCR beta sequences and the way those sequences occurred across donors. Both class I and class II loci were covered by HLA typing, at four-digit resolution. Across 398 genotyped donors of the cohort, an average of roughly 250,000 unique TCR beta nucleotide sequences per donor were sequenced, and around 20% of those sequences were non-productive. Around 300 gigabases of sequencing data and tens of millions of unique TCR sequences were included in an early release covering several hundred HLA-typed donors. A later genetic analysis used genome-wide SNP genotypes for about 60% of the 666 donors, treating that subset as a discovery cohort. Four or five DR-DQ haplotypes were handled as single units for association and clustering because linkage in the cohort was strong. In addition to the first cohort of 650 to 800 subjects, a separate validation cohort of 120 different subjects was used. A later analysis re-analyzed previously published TCR beta repertoires from roughly 630 donors and added high-resolution HLA genotyping to study TCR occurrence patterns. The study profiled the T cell repertoires of fewer than 850 subjects by immunosequencing and related them to cytomegalovirus serostatus. The study aimed to test whether cataloging public T cell receptors could reveal signatures of past pathogen exposure. The number of typed donors differed by locus: roughly 620-640 for A, B, C, DRB1 and DQB1; some 500 for DQA1; some 590 for DPA1; and some 430 for DPB1. All discovery cohort repertoires had been generated on a single sequencing platform. An earlier analysis of 587 of the donors used high-throughput TCR beta sequencing to judge whether each TCR beta V gene segment behaved as functional or pseudogenic. Among the roughly 400 genotyped donors, 81% belonged to the genetic ancestry cluster associated with self-reported Caucasian donors. To predict cytomegalovirus infection status, the study combined high-throughput TCR immunosequencing, statistical association of individual TCRs with disease status, and machine learning. Donor age, sex, ethnicity and CMV serostatus were collected together with the repertoire data.

Of note for this clone: This receptor's antigen is unknown. Per-nucleotide qualities are absent, and no much larger clonotype sits a single base away.

Here is what the overall study found, with its caveats: Correlated functional status among segregating V segments might be attributable to linkage disequilibrium, but an unknown experimental factor could not be ruled out. In an earlier analysis of 450 to 750 of the donors, most TCR beta V segments appeared in productive rearrangements about 87% or about 30% of the time, broadly matching IMGT annotations. The classifier was reported to diagnose cytomegalovirus status with high specificity and sensitivity in both the original and validation cohorts. In this cohort, only TCR beta chains were sequenced, and detectable features were limited by the absence of alpha or paired-chain data. The study listed 150 to 200 TCR beta chains as associated with cytomegalovirus. Roughly uniform sequencing depth across donors was assumed in presence/absence analyses, although this assumption may not hold. According to the authors, the approach could potentially be generalized to other disease states and immunological phenotypes. Compared with the roughly 600-donor mean, donors in an Asian-associated ancestry cluster had fewer N-insertions in productive TCRs, according to a later genetic analysis. A later analysis associated about 17,000 TCR beta sequences with specific HLA alleles at a false discovery rate of 0.05. A cluster of highly shared sequence variants was judged likely to be a technical artifact of the sequencing pipeline. Compared with equally common non-associated chains, HLA-associated TCR beta chains in a later analysis were more clonally expanded and had lower generation probabilities. In vitro tests confirmed that a few of the cytomegalovirus-associated TCR beta chains recognize cytomegalovirus antigens. A further reported finding was that TCR beta sequences accurately predicted the HLA-A and HLA-B alleles for most subjects in the first cohort. V-gene and J-gene trimming of TCR beta chains was associated with a missense DCLRE1C variant in a later genetic analysis, and the association was replicated in an independent cohort. Because HLA typing was unavailable for some donors at each locus, only the typed subset was used in association tests. Strong co-occurrence of HLA alleles, especially DR and DQ, made assigning TCR associations to individual alleles difficult. Immune exposure information for the cohort was limited to CMV serostatus. In a later analysis, TCR association rates were found to vary across HLA loci, with the most associated TCRs seen for DRB1 alleles and the fewest for HLA-C alleles. Some IMGT-functional V segments, including TRBV6-2 and TRBV6-3, could not be told apart with the 87-base-pair reads, so those segments were excluded. Because counts were too low, roughly 17 rarely observed V segments, including chromosome 9 orphons, were left out of the earlier analysis of about 620 of the donors. Most CMV-associated TCR beta chains appeared to be HLA-restricted in a later analysis, and the HLA associations seemed to be driven largely by CMV exposure. Most TCR sequences were observed very rarely across donors, whereas some public TCRs were present in many individuals. In a later analysis, several top co-occurrence clusters were reported to appear linked to parvovirus B19, influenza, CMV and Epstein-Barr virus.

The library was produced with the immunoSEQ multiplex PCR assay. For the multiplex PCR, a mixture combining 60 forward primers for TCR Vbeta segments and 13 reverse primers for TCR Jbeta segments was used. A multiplex PCR assay on genomic DNA amplified the CDR3 region of rearranged TCR beta genes. The Illumina HiSeq System was used to sequence the amplified TCR beta libraries as 87-base-pair reads. Per the original workflow: A later analysis tallied 75 million to 85 million unique TCR beta chains across the 666 repertoires, and about 12 million of those chains were shared by two or more donors. To remove PCR and sequencing errors, raw reads were error-corrected and collapsed into unique sequences using a nearest-neighbor algorithm that merged closely related sequences. To assign V, D and J gene segments, CDR3 sequences were aligned to IMGT reference sequences. For a sequence to be retained, a match of at least six nucleotides was required to both a V gene segment and a J gene segment. A rearrangement counted as productive if the CDR3 had no stop codons and remained in frame with V and J, and every other rearrangement counted as non-productive. CDR3 was defined according to IMGT convention as the region running from the second conserved V-encoded cysteine to the conserved J-encoded phenylalanine. The earlier analysis of a few hundred of the donors excluded any sequence lacking an unambiguous match to a single V gene segment. In an earlier analysis of 587 of the donors, V segments were called functional above 56.7% productive rearrangements and were called segregating when the between-donor standard deviation exceeded 5%. A statistical classification framework was built to diagnose cytomegalovirus status from the catalog of TCR beta chain sequences. V and J gene assignment, in a later analysis, came from comparing TCR nucleotide sequences with IMGT/GENE-DB human TR gene sequences. In a later analysis, CDR3 sequences and most-parsimonious VDJ recombination scenarios were assigned using the TCRdist pipeline. In a later analysis, every TCR beta chain was defined by the combination of its CDR3 amino acid sequence and its V-gene family, and reads without a unique V-gene family were dropped. As a way to deal with suspected cross-contamination and a sequencing artifact, a later analysis dropped hundreds of nucleotide sequences that were highly shared and had low generation probability. For each public chain, a later analysis derived a clonal expansion index from normalized ranks of inferred template counts within each repertoire. A later analysis computed generation probabilities with a VDJ recombination model fitted to out-of-frame rearrangements, and checked the results against IGoR. In a later analysis, TCR-TCR, TCR-HLA and TCR-CMV co-occurrence was scored with hypergeometric tests, and a repertoire-size bias correction was applied to TCR pairs. To estimate false discovery rates, a later analysis permuted the HLA or CMV assignments 20 times. In a later analysis, co-occurring TCRs were grouped with DBSCAN, and TCRdist sequence similarity was added when clustering was performed within HLA-allele-positive subsets. Co-occurrence clustering excluded repertoires with fewer than 30,000 or more than 120,000 public chains, plus five with anomalous nucleotide sharing. TCRdb re-hosts the immuneACCESS table, in-frame sequences only. Its copies lack some clones; in the studies checked, an unresolved V gene accounts for under half of them, and the cause for the rest is not known. The DNA was the basis for D and trimming; V, J and clone size are from that table. Recorded for this sample are under 200,000 clones; roughly 82% of them occurred a single time. 2.5% to 3% of the sample comes from the top ten.

The cohort was made up of 650 to 700 healthy bone marrow donors. Cohort members were all nominally healthy when sampled, although unrecorded immune exposures were likely present. The donor was CMV seropositive and was included in the group of almost 300 seropositive cohort members. A peripheral blood sample was provided by each donor, and peripheral blood mononuclear cells were used for TCR beta sequencing. The Qiagen DNeasy Blood Extraction Kit was used to extract genomic DNA from the blood cell samples. The germline V gene yields SGHAT for CDR1 and FQNNGV for CDR2. Trimming takes 2 bases from V and 4 bases from J, and the germline ends sit 17 bases apart. The CDR3 starts with the cysteine, ends with the phenylalanine, and has 16 residues. Of all the DNA, just the CDR3 is kept, 48 bases in frame from base 1.

This chain is built from TRBV11-2 and TRBJ1-2; perhaps TRBD1 is the D gene, with 6 bases matching. The TCR originated in a woman between 50 and 59 years old in good health and CMV-seropositive. Sample: PBMCs. The CDR3 region has the sequence CASSLPGRGGGYGYTF. The sequence in DNA is TGTGCCAGCAGCTTACCCGGGCGGGGAGGGGGCTATGGCTACACCTTC.